Described below is a single T cell receptor beta chain sequence and its context. With 1 base clipped from V and 1 base from J, the junction kept 10 bases outside the gene matches. The CDR3 is 17 residues long. Germline CDR1 and CDR2: DFQATT and SNEGSKA (reference sequence). The source of the sample is a study of blood T cells in healthy people across ages. Whole-study context: Capture by template switching was about one barcoded beta molecule per two T cells.

It was 8 to 10 milliliters of peripheral blood that were drawn from each donor. A second about 7 to 11 cycle PCR used barcoded and J-beta primers. TCRdb re-called the 5' RACE reads with MiXCR, one entry per CDR3 protein. In the table there are 920,000 or so distinct CDR3 sequences, 40% to 55% of which are singletons. The chain has TRBV20-1 and TRBJ1-5; 7 bases fit TRBD1. Sample: blood. The receptor was derived from a woman aged 55-69 years in good health. The CDR3 bases are TGCAGTGCTAGAGTGAGACAGGGATTAGCCAGCAATCAGCCCCAGCATTTT. Amino acids: CSARVRQGLASNQPQHF.